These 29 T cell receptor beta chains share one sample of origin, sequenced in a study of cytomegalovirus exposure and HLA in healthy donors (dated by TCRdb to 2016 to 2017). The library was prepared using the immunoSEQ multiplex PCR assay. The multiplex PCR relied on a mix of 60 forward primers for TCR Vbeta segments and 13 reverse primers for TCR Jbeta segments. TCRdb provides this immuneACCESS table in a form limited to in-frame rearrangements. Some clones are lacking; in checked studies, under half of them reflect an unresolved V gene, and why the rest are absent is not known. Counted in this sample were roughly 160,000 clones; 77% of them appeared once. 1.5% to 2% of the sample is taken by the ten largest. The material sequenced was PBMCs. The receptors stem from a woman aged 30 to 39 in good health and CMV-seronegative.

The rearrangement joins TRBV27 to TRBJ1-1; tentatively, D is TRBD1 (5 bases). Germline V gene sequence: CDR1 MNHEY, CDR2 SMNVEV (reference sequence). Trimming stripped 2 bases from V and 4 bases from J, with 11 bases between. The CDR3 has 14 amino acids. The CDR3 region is CASSLRQGGTEAFF. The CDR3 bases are TGTGCCAGCAGTTTAAGGCAGGGAGGCACTGAAGCTTTCTTT.

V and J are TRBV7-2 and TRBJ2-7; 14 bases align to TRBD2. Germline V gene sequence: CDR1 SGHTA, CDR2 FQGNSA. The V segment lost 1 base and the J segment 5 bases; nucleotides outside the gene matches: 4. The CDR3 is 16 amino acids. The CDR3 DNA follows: TGTGCCAGCAGCTTAGGACTAGCGGGAGGGCAGAACGAGCAGTACTTC. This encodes CASSLGLAGGQNEQYF.

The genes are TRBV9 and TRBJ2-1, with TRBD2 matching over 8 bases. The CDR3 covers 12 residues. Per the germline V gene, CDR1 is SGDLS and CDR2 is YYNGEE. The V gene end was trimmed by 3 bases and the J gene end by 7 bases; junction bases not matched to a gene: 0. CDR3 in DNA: TGTGCCAGCAGCGGACTAGCGAATGAGCAGTTCTTC. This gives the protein CASSGLANEQFF.

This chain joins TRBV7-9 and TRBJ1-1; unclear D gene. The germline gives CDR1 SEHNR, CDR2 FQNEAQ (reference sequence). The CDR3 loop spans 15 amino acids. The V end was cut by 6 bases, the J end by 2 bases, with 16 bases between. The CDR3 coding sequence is TGTGCCAGCAGTGTGGAGGGCAGACACAACACTGAAGCTTTCTTT. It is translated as CASSVEGRHNTEAFF.

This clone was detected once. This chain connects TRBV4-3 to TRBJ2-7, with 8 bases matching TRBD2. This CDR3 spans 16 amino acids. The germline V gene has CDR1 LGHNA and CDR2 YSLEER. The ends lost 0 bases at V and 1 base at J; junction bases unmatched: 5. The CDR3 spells CASSQDVTSGSYEQYF. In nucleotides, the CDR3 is TGCGCCAGCAGCCAAGATGTCACTAGCGGATCCTACGAGCAGTACTTC.

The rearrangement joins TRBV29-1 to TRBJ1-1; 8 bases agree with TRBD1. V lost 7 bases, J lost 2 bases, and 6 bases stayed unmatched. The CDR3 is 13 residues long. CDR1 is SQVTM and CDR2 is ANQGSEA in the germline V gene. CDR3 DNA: TGCAGCGGGTTGGGACAGGTAAACACTGAAGCTTTCTTT. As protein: CSGLGQVNTEAFF.

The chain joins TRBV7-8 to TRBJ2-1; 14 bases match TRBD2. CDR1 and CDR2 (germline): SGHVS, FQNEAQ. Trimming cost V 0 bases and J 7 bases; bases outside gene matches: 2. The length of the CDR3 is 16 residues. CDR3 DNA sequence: TGTGCCAGCAGCTTAGCCGGGACTAGCGGGAGAAATGAGCAGTTCTTC. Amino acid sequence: CASSLAGTSGRNEQFF.

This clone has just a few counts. CDR3 in DNA: TGCGCCAGCAGCCCCTTCGGGCGAACGGGGGAAAAACTGTTTTTT. Residues: CASSPFGRTGEKLFF. The rearrangement links TRBV4-1 to TRBJ1-4; D not resolved. Trimming took 4 bases from V and 8 from J, leaving 17 bases between them. In germline, CDR1 is MGHRA, CDR2 YSYEKL. The CDR3 runs 15 residues.

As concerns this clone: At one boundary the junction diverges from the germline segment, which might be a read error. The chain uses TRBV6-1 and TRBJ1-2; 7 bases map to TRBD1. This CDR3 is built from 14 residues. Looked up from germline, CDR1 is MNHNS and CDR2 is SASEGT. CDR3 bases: TGTGCCAGCAGTGAAGGGACAGGTTTCTATGGCTACCCCTTC. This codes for CASSEGTGFYGYPF.

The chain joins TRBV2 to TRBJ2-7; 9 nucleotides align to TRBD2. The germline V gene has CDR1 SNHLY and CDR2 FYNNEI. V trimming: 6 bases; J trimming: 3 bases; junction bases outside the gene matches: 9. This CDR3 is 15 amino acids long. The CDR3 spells CASRNLAGFSYEQYF. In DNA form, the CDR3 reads TGTGCCAGCAGGAATCTAGCGGGATTTAGCTACGAGCAGTACTTC.

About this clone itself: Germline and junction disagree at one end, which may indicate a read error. This chain's CDR3 is CASSLAGGDTGDNEQFF. The CDR3 nucleotides are TGTGCTAGCAGCTTAGCGGGGGGGGATACTGGCGACAATGAGCAGTTCTTC. The genes are TRBV7-7 and TRBJ2-1; 11 nucleotides match TRBD2. This CDR3 spans 17 amino acids. CDR1 SSHAT and CDR2 FNYEAQ come from the germline V gene (reference sequence). Together with reference TRBV7-7 and TRBJ2-1, the CDR3 gives the full variable domain: GAGVSQSPRYKVTKRGQDVTLRCDPISSHATLYWYQQALGQGPEFLTYFNYEAQPDKSGLPSDRFSAERPEGSISTLTIQRTEQRDSAMYRCASSLAGGDTGDNEQFFGPGTRLTVL.

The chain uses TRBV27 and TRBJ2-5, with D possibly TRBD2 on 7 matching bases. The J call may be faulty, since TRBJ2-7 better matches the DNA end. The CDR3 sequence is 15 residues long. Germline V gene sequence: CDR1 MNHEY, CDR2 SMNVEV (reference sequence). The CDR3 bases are TGTGCCAGCAGCCCTTTGCGGGGGCCGACCTACGAGCAGTACTTC. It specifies CASSPLRGPTYEQYF.

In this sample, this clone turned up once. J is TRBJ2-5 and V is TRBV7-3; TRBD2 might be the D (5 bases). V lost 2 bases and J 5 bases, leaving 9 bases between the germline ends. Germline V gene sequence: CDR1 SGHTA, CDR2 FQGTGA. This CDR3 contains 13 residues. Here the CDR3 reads CASSLQAGETQYF. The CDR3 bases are TGTGCCAGCAGCTTACAGGCGGGTGAGACCCAGTACTTC.

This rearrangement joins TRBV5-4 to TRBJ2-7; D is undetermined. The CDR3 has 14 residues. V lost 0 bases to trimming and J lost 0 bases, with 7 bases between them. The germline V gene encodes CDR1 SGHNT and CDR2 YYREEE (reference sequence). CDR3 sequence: CASSLGAISYEQYF. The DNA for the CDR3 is TGTGCCAGCAGCTTGGGGGCTATCTCCTACGAGCAGTACTTC.

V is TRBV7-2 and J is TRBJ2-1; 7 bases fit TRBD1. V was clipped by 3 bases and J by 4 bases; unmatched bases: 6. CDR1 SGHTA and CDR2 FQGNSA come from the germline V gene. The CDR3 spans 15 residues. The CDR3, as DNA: TGTGCCAGCAGCTTCTCCGGGACAGCTTACAATGAGCAGTTCTTC. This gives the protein CASSFSGTAYNEQFF.

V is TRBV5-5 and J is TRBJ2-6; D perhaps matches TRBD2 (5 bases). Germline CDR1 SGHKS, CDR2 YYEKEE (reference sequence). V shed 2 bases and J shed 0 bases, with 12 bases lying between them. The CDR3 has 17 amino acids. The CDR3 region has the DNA TGTGCCAGCAGCTTCGTCCGGGGAGCCTCTGGGGCCAACGTCCTGACTTTC. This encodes CASSFVRGASGANVLTF.

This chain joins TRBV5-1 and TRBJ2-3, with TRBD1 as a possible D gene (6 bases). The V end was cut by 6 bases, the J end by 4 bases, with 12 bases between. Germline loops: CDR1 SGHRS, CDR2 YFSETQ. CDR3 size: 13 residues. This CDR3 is CASTDRTADTQYF. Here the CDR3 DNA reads TGCGCCAGCACGGACAGAACTGCAGATACGCAGTATTTT.

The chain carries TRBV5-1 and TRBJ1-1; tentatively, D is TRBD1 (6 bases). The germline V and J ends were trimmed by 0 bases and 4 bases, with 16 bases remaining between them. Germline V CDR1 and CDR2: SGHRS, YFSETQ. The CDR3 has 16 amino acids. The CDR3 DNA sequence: TGCGCCAGCAGCTTGGCCGTGGGGGGGGCGAGCACTGAAGCTTTCTTT. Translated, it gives CASSLAVGGASTEAFF.

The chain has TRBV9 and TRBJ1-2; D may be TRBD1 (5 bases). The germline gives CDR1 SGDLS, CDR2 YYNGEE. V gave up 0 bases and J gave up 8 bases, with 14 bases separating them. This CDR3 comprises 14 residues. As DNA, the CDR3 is TGTGCCAGCAGCGTAGCCCCAGGGTATATAGGCTACACCTTC. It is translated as CASSVAPGYIGYTF. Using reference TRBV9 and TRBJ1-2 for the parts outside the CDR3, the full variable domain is DSGVTQTPKHLITATGQRVTLRCSPRSGDLSVYWYQQSLDQGLQFLIQYYNGEERAKGNILERFSAQQFPDLHSELNLSSLELGDSALYFCASSVAPGYIGYTFGSGTRLTVV.

The CDR3: CASSGTSGETQYF. CDR3 DNA: TGTGCCAGCAGTGGGACTAGCGGGGAAACCCAGTACTTC. This chain connects TRBV2 to TRBJ2-5, with 12 positions matching TRBD2. CDR3 size: 13 residues. Per the germline V gene, CDR1 is SNHLY and CDR2 is FYNNEI. J lost 8 bases, V lost 4 bases, and 2 bases had no gene match. Supplemented by reference TRBV2 and TRBJ2-5, the full variable domain reads EPEVTQTPSHQVTQMGQEVILRCVPISNHLYFYWYRQILGQKVEFLVSFYNNEISEKSEIFDDQFSVERPDGSNFTLKIRSTKLEDSAMYFCASSGTSGETQYFGPGTRLLVL.

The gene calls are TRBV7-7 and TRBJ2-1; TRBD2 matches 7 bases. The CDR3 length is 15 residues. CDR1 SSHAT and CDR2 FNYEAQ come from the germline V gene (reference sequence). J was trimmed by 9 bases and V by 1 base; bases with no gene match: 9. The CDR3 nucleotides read TGTGCCAGCAGCTTAGTGGCGGGAGCGGGGAGTGAGCAGTTCTTC. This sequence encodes CASSLVAGAGSEQFF.

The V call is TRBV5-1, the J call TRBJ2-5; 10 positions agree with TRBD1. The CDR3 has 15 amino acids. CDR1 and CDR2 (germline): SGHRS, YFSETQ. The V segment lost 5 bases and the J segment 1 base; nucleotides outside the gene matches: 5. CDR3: CASRTWTGGQETQYF. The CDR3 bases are TGCGCCAGCAGAACGTGGACAGGGGGCCAAGAGACCCAGTACTTC.

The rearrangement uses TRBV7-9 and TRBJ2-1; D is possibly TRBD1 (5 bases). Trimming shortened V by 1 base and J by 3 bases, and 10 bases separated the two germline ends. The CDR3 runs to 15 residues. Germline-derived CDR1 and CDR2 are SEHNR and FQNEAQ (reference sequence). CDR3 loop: CASSLDAGNYNEQFF. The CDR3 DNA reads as TGTGCCAGCAGCTTAGATGCAGGGAACTACAATGAGCAGTTCTTC.

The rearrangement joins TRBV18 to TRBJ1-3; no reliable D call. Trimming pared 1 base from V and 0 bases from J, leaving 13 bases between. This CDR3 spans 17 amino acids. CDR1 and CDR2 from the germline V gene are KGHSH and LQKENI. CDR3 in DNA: TGTGCCAGCTCACCACGTCGTCTTCTGAGCTCTGGAAACACCATATATTTT. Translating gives CASSPRRLLSSGNTIYF.

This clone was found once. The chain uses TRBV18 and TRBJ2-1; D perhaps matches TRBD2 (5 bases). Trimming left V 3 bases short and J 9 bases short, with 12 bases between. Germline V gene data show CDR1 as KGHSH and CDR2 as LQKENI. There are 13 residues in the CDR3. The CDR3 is CASSPLWSGEQFF. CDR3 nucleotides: TGTGCCAGCTCACCGTTATGGAGCGGTGAGCAGTTCTTC.

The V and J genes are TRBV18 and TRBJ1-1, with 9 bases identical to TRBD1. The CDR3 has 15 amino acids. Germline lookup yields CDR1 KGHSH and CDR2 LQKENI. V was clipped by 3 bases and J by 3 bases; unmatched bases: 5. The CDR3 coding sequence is TGTGCCAGCTCACCGGGACAGGGTGGGGACACTGAAGCTTTCTTT. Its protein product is CASSPGQGGDTEAFF.

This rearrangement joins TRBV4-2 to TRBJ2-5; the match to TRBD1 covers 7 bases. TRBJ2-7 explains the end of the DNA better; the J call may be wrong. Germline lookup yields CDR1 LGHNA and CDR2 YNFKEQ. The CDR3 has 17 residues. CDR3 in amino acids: CASSQVFAPGQLGEQYF. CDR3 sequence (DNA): TGTGCCAGCAGCCAAGTATTCGCCCCGGGACAGTTGGGCGAGCAGTACTTC.

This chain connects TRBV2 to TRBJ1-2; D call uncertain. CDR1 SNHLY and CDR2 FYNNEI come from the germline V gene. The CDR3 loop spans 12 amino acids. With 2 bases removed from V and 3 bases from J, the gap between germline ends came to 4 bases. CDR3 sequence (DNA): TGTGCCAGCAGTGAATTATACTATGGCTACACCTTC. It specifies CASSELYYGYTF.

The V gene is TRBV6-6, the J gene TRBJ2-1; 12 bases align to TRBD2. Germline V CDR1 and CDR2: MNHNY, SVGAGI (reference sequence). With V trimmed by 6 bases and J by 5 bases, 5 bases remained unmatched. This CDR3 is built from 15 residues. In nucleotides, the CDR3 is TGTGCCAGCAGCCACACTAGCGGGGGGAACAATGAGCAGTTCTTC. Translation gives CASSHTSGGNNEQFF.